This T cell receptor (beta chain) was sequenced for a study of T-cell memory formation after mild COVID-19. Whole-study findings and limits: Clones that shrank (day 15 to 85) were balanced CD4/CD8, whereas later expanders leaned CD4+. Second-wave clones peaking on day 37 lacked confirmed SARS-CoV-2 specificity. Contracting CD4+ clones lay largely in CM and EM, with CD8+ ones residing in EMRA.

TCRdb re-called the 5' RACE reads through MiXCR, storing one row per CDR3 protein. Found here are hundreds of thousands of distinct CDR3 sequences, around 27% of them singletons; the top ten hold approximately 12%. This clonotype has just one count. Antigen: not known. The specimen was PBMCs or a T cell subset sorted from them (not recorded which). The receptor was derived from an adult woman who had mild COVID-19 (a few samples of this study predate the infection). Cell type and time point are not known.

CDR3: CASSLTLSGLTDTQYF. DNA for the CDR3: TGTGCCAGCAGCCTGACCCTGTCGGGGCTCACAGATACGCAGTATTTT. The chain employs TRBV7-2 and TRBJ2-3; D may match TRBD1 or TRBD2 (5 bases each). Germline lookup yields CDR1 SGHTA and CDR2 FQGNSA. The V end was cut by 5 bases, the J end by 2 bases, with 17 bases between. This CDR3 is 16 amino acids long.